What follows are 2 T cell receptor beta chains derived from one specimen sequenced in a study of blood T cell repertoires in COVID-19 (TCRdb year 2020). The library was made by the immunoSEQ multiplex PCR assay. What TCRdb holds here is the immuneACCESS table cut down to in-frame rearrangements. Part of the clones is not present; checked against another copy, under half of the missing clones reflect an unresolved V gene, and the others are unexplained. This sample gives fewer than 350,000 clones in total; around 88% of them show up just once. The ten largest clones capture about 5% of the sample. Material for sequencing was peripheral blood. The receptors come from a man in his forties or fifties with acute or convalescent COVID-19.

This clone appeared a single time. V is TRBV5-6 and J is TRBJ1-6; D call uncertain. Germline lookup yields CDR1 SGHDT and CDR2 YYEEEE. Trimming shortened V by 3 bases and J by 10 bases, and 14 bases separated the two germline ends. CDR3 length: 14 amino acids. In DNA, the CDR3 is TGTGCCAGCAGCTGGAACCCTACGGGGTCACCCCTCCACTTT. This sequence encodes CASSWNPTGSPLHF.

The J gene is TRBJ1-5, the V gene TRBV19; D may be TRBD1 (5 bases). Germline CDR1 LNHDA, CDR2 SQIVND (reference sequence). This CDR3 spans 15 amino acids. Trimming took off 4 bases at V and 1 base at J, with 11 bases between the two ends. CDR3 nucleotides: TGTGCCAGTAGTACAGGGTCCTTAAGCAATCAGCCCCAGCATTTT. Its protein is CASSTGSLSNQPQHF.